The clone carrying this T cell receptor beta chain was observed a single time. With 5 bases removed from V and 1 base from J, the gap between germline ends came to 13 bases. Germline V gives CDR1 SGHRS, CDR2 YFSETQ. The CDR3 runs to 15 residues. Enrollees, about 18 to 89 years old, lived in 24 US areas. The data were taken from a study of blood T cell repertoires in COVID-19. Libraries were prepared by immunoSEQ multiplex PCR; TCRdb keeps only in-frame clonotypes and omits some of them. This table has roughly 170,000 clones, about 84% appearing once. Input material: PBMCs or T cells enriched from blood (not recorded which). V usage is TRBV5-1 and J usage is TRBJ1-3; D ambiguous. The sequence came from a woman aged 40 to 50 with acute COVID-19. The CDR3 nucleotides are TGCGCCAGCAGATTTGACGGGTTGTCTGGAAACACCATATATTTT. This translates into CASRFDGLSGNTIYF. Full variable domain (rest looked up from reference TRBV5-1 and TRBJ1-3): KAGVTQTPRYLIKTRGQQVTLSCSPISGHRSVSWYQQTPGQGLQFLFEYFSETQRNKGNFPGRFSGRQFSNSRSEMNVSTLELGDSALYLCASRFDGLSGNTIYFGEGSWLTVV.